This paragraph covers one TCR beta chain sequence. These data originate in a study of T cell repertoires in cytomegalovirus infection. TCRdb re-analysed the reads in MiXCR, keeping a single row per CDR3 protein. This table has around 310,000 distinct CDR3 sequences, 15% to 20% appearing once. Per germline, CDR1 DFQATT and CDR2 SNEGSKA (reference sequence). V was trimmed by 3 bases and J by 8 bases, leaving 19 bases between them. The CDR3 has 14 residues. Sequenced sample: PBMCs. The TCR originated in a human donor in good health (CMV status not recorded). Some clones in this sample may be carry-over from other donors' samples. The V call is TRBV20-1, the J call TRBJ1-2; D not certain. CDR3 DNA: TGCAGTGCTAGTAAAGAGGGTCCCACCTCCGGCTACACCTTC. Residues: CSASKEGPTSGYTF.